The 23 T cell receptor beta chains listed next were all sequenced from one sample in a study of tumor and adjacent non-tumor tissue in lung cancer (dated by TCRdb to 2016 to 2019). Bulk unsorted tissue served as the source for RNA extraction, and RNA quality was assessed using a NanoDrop ND-1000 and an Agilent 2100. Library generation was performed with multiplex PCR. The sequencer was an Illumina HiSeq 2500. Following protocols modified from ARM-PCR, the researchers constructed TCRbeta libraries through three rounds of nested PCR with primers (Table S4). TCRdb reran the public reads through fastp at Q25 and MiXCR, keeping productive beta chains. Each entry is one CDR3 protein sequence, shown with its most common DNA and genes. In all, the sample holds about 110,000 distinct CDR3 sequences, and more than 60% of those were seen once. The biggest ten clones account for 37% of the sample. Sequenced sample: lung tumor tissue. Source of these receptors: a woman aged 60-75 years with non-small cell lung cancer.

Of note for this clonotype: A clone one base away is much larger, so this may be a read error. The chain couples TRBV28 to TRBJ2-7; D is ambiguous. V lost 6 bases and J lost 0, with 12 bases in between. Germline loops: CDR1 MDHEN, CDR2 SYDVKM. The CDR3 is made up of 14 amino acids. CDR3 loop: CASSPVRLSYEQYF. DNA for the CDR3: TGTGCCAGCAGCCCAGTCAGGCTCTCCTACGAGCAGTACTTC. The entire variable domain, with the rest obtained from reference TRBV28 and TRBJ2-7, is as follows: DVKVTQSSRYLVKRTGEKVFLECVQDMDHENMFWYRQDPGLGLRLIYFSYDVKMKEKGDIPEGYSVSREKKERFSLILESASTNQTSMYLCASSPVRLSYEQYFGPGTRLTVT.

A word on this clonotype: No conserved phenylalanine or tryptophan ends this CDR3, so it is likely a read error. The chain couples TRBV11-1 to TRBJ2-2; TRBD2 aligns across 12 bases. The J segment lost 4 bases and the V segment lost 9 bases, leaving 12 bases of the junction unmatched. The CDR3 covers 17 residues. CDR1 is SGHAT and CDR2 is FQDESV in the germline V gene (reference sequence). Here the CDR3 DNA reads TGTGCCAGAAGTCCGCGACTAGCGGGAGAATCCACCGGGGAGCTGTTTTTA. This encodes CARSPRLAGESTGELFL.

The V call is TRBV20-1, the J call TRBJ2-5; 8 bases are shared with TRBD1. The CDR3 spans 13 residues. V was pared by 8 bases and J by 5 bases, with 10 bases of the junction left unmatched. Germline CDR1 is DFQATT and CDR2 is SNEGSKA (reference sequence). CDR3 residues: CSTWRTGTETQYF. The CDR3 DNA sequence: TGCAGTACTTGGCGGACAGGGACCGAGACCCAGTACTTC.

With respect to this clonotype: Possible read error: a much larger clone is one base away. The chain is built from TRBV12-3 or TRBV12-4 and TRBJ1-2; D might be TRBD1 (6 bases). The CDR3 is 16 residues long. The CDR3 nucleotides are TGTGCCAGCAGTCCTGGGGGAACAGGGAACCCCTATGGCTACATCTTC. The encoded protein is CASSPGGTGNPYGYIF.

Of note for this clonotype: The junction shows a germline mismatch at one end, possibly a read error. V gene TRBV11-3 combines with J gene TRBJ1-1, with D possibly being TRBD1 (5 bases). Germline-derived CDR1 and CDR2 are SGHNT and YENEEA. This CDR3 comprises 14 residues. CDR3 DNA: TGTGTCAGCGGCCCTCAGGGATTGAAGACTGAAGCTTTCTTT. Residues: CVSGPQGLKTEAFF.

This clonotype has a handful of counts. A much larger clone is a single base away; this may be a read error. It is likely a read error, because the conserved phenylalanine at the end of the CDR3 is missing. V and J are TRBV10-1 and TRBJ2-3, with TRBD2 matching 7 bases. CDR3 length: 16 residues. Germline loops: CDR1 WNHNN, CDR2 SYGVQD (reference sequence). Trimming at V came to 5 bases and at J to 1 base, leaving 9 bases not matched to a gene. The CDR3 reads CASSPGTTLGTDTQYL. The CDR3 bases are TGCGCCAGCAGTCCCGGGACTACCCTGGGCACAGATACGCAGTATCTT.

Comment on this clonotype: Because it lacks the conserved phenylalanine or tryptophan at the end, this CDR3 is likely a read error. The V gene is TRBV11-2, the J gene TRBJ2-7, with unresolved D. Germline assignment: CDR1 SGHAT and CDR2 FQNNGV. The V end lost 1 base, the J end lost 10 bases, and 11 bases lay between the germline ends. The CDR3 consists of 12 residues. This CDR3 reads CASSLGASSQYL. The CDR3 bases are TGTGCCAGCAGCTTAGGGGCAAGTAGTCAGTACTTA.

Concerning this clonotype itself: One end of the junction does not line up with germline, which may come from a read error. The chain uses TRBV7-8 and TRBJ2-3; D is tentatively TRBD1 or TRBD2 (5 bases each). The CDR3 runs 15 residues. Germline-derived CDR1 and CDR2 are SGHVS and FQNEAQ. CDR3 region: CTSSRRGAQLDTQYF. Here the CDR3 DNA reads TGTACCAGCAGTCGTAGAGGGGCCCAATTGGATACGCAGTATTTT.

In the case of this clonotype: This sequence may be a read error, since a much larger clone differs from it by one base. The rearrangement joins TRBV5-4 to TRBJ2-3, with D possibly matching TRBD1 (6 bases). Germline lookup yields CDR1 SGHNT and CDR2 YYREEE (reference sequence). The CDR3 runs to 14 residues. DNA for the CDR3: TGTGCCAGCGGCTACGGACAGTCCACAGATACGCACTATTTT. It is translated as CASGYGQSTDTHYF.

To note about this clonotype: It may be a read error: a sequence one base away is much more abundant. The chain joins TRBV6-1 to TRBJ1-1, with D unresolved. This CDR3 is built from 16 residues. The germline CDR1 and CDR2 sequences are MNHNS and SASEGT. The V gene lost 6 bases and the J gene lost 4 bases, with 21 bases spanning the gap. CDR3 nucleotides: TGTGCCAGCAGCCGGAGGGCCCCGCGCGTGGGCACTGAAGCTTTCTTT. It codes for CASSRRAPRVGTEAFF.

As to this clonotype: A junction end diverges from the germline sequence, so it may reflect a read error. The chain uses TRBV11-2 and TRBJ2-2, with D tentatively TRBD1 (6 bases). CDR3 size: 14 residues. In germline, CDR1 is SGHAT, CDR2 FQNNGV. In DNA, the CDR3 is TGCACCAGCAGGAGAGTAGGGGGCACCGGGGAGCTGTTTTTT. Amino acid sequence: CTSRRVGGTGELFF.

Turning to this clonotype: Mismatch with germline at one junction end may stem from a read error. The V and J genes are TRBV12-3 or TRBV12-4 and TRBJ1-1, with 9 nucleotides matching TRBD1. The CDR3 runs to 15 residues. The CDR3 loop reads CASSSSRTGVAEAFF. In DNA form, the CDR3 reads TGTGCTAGCAGTTCATCCCGGACAGGGGTAGCTGAAGCTTTCTTT.

Comment on this clonotype: One junction end does not reproduce the germline sequence, and a read error may be involved. The chain carries TRBV11-3 and TRBJ1-3; D remains ambiguous. Germline lookup yields CDR1 SGHNT and CDR2 YENEEA. The CDR3 loop spans 15 amino acids. CDR3 nucleotides: TGCGCCAGCAACCCTAGACAAATCTCTGGAAACACCATATATTTT. It translates to CASNPRQISGNTIYF.

Comments on this clonotype: At one of its ends the junction is not consistent with the germline gene, which may arise from a read error. The V and J genes are TRBV20-1 and TRBJ2-4, with D perhaps matching TRBD1 (6 bases). CDR3 length: 12 residues. Germline V lookup: CDR1 DFQATT, CDR2 SNEGSKA (reference sequence). The CDR3 loop is CSVREGGNTQYF. CDR3 nucleotides: TGCAGTGTTAGAGAAGGGGGTAACACTCAGTACTTC.

Concerning this clonotype: Likely a read error: the CDR3 ends without its conserved phenylalanine or tryptophan. This chain connects TRBV6-5 to TRBJ1-2; 8 nucleotides agree with TRBD1. The germline CDR1 and CDR2 sequences are MNHEY and SVGAGI. J was trimmed by 8 bases and V by 6 bases; bases with no gene match: 5. The CDR3 runs to 12 residues. The CDR3 loop reads CASRQQGDGYTL. The CDR3, as DNA: TGTGCCAGCAGACAACAGGGGGACGGCTACACCTTG.

This clonotype has only a few counts. An end of the junction differs from the germline gene, which may be a read error. CDR3: CSVDGVGGNEEFF. The DNA for the CDR3 is TGCAGCGTTGATGGGGTGGGAGGCAATGAGGAGTTCTTC. This chain connects TRBV29-1 to TRBJ2-1; D is possibly TRBD2 (6 bases). Germline V gives CDR1 SQVTM, CDR2 ANQGSEA. The CDR3 contains 13 residues.

About this clonotype: A much larger clone lies one base from this, so it may be a read error. The chain employs TRBV10-2 and TRBJ1-5; D is possibly TRBD1 (5 bases). The CDR3 loop spans 14 amino acids. Germline CDR1 is WSHSY and CDR2 is SAAADI. CDR3 nucleotide sequence: TGCGACAGCAGGGAAATGGACACCCATCAGCCCCAGCATTTT. It yields the protein CDSREMDTHQPQHF.

This clonotype was observed a few times. One junction end does not reproduce the germline sequence, and a read error may be involved. The chain recombines TRBV29-1 with TRBJ2-4, with 9 positions matching TRBD2. Per germline, CDR1 SQVTM and CDR2 ANQGSEA. This CDR3 has 18 residues. The CDR3 loop reads CSAVLGLAGTISKNIQYF. CDR3 nucleotide sequence: TGCAGCGCCGTCTTAGGGCTAGCGGGGACCATATCCAAAAACATCCAGTACTTC.

Points on this clonotype: The germline gene is not matched at one end of the junction; a read error may be the cause. This chain links TRBV7-8 with TRBJ2-7; the D is unclear. The CDR3 has 15 amino acids. Germline CDR1 is SGHVS and CDR2 is FQNEAQ. CDR3 protein: CVSRENPGLNYEQYF. Here the CDR3 DNA reads TGTGTCAGCAGAGAGAACCCGGGCCTTAATTACGAGCAGTACTTC.

Comments on this clonotype: One end of the junction is discordant with germline, which a read error may explain. The rearrangement links TRBV2 to TRBJ2-3, with TRBD1 matching over 8 bases. The CDR3 totals 18 residues. The germline V gene encodes CDR1 SNHLY and CDR2 FYNNEI. DNA for the CDR3: TGTGCCAGCACTGAATGGGGGGCGACAGGGGCTCGCACAGATACGCAGTATTTT. The encoded protein is CASTEWGATGARTDTQYF.

This clonotype was observed a handful of times. The chain joins TRBV28 to TRBJ1-5; D is unclear. This CDR3 region has 18 residues. Germline assignment: CDR1 MDHEN and CDR2 SYDVKM. Trimming stripped 3 bases from V and 5 bases from J, with 23 bases between. Here the CDR3 DNA reads TGTGCCAGCAGTTTGTTCTTCACGGCTCGGGGTTTCGATCAGCCCCAGCATTTT. Translating gives CASSLFFTARGFDQPQHF.

Remarks on this clonotype: This could be a read error, since a much larger clone is one nucleotide away. The chain combines TRBV6-5 with TRBJ2-3; D gene ambiguous. Trimming took off 4 bases at V and 7 bases at J, with 12 bases between the two ends. Germline V gene sequence: CDR1 MNHEY, CDR2 SVGAGI. The CDR3 runs 13 residues. The CDR3 bases are TGTGCCAGCAGTTTCCCAGAGTCAAATACGCAGTATTTT. The encoded protein is CASSFPESNTQYF.

The chain recombines TRBV28 with TRBJ1-4; 9 positions agree with TRBD1. V lost 3 bases, J lost 5 bases, and 7 bases stayed unmatched. This CDR3 region has 16 residues. Germline CDR1 is MDHEN and CDR2 is SYDVKM. CDR3 sequence: CASSFAGGTGNEKLFF. The CDR3 DNA is TGTGCCAGCAGTTTTGCCGGGGGGACAGGGAATGAAAAACTGTTTTTT.